This entry concerns a single T cell receptor (beta chain). The antigen is unknown. TCRdb re-called the 5' RACE reads with MiXCR, one entry per CDR3 protein. Among about 470,000 distinct CDR3 sequences listed, less than 25% were seen once. J was trimmed by 4 bases and V by 2 bases; bases with no gene match: 6. Germline-derived CDR1 and CDR2 are SGHRS and YFSETQ. The CDR3 runs 15 residues. The data originate from a study of identical twins. General study points: Out-of-frame TCR alpha sharing observed in monozygotic twins exceeded model estimates. Within cord blood, abundant beta clonotypes carried fewer insertions, but memory repertoires showed no such trend. Sequences that were out-of-frame, alpha and twin-shared displayed an excess of low generation probability.

These sequences were also reported in another study, on T cells expressing NK-cell markers.

This TCR derives from a woman younger than 35 in good health. The genes are TRBV5-1 and TRBJ2-3, with 8 positions matching TRBD2. Material: CD4+ T cells sorted from blood. The CDR3 DNA reads as TGCGCCAGCAGCTTTGGACGGGGGGGCTCAGATACGCAGTATTTT. Amino acids: CASSFGRGGSDTQYF.